This TCR beta chain was obtained from a study of control samples from healthy donors and cancer patients. The repertoire was sequenced with immunoSEQ multiplex PCR; TCRdb's copy has only in-frame clones and lacks some. This sample carries 100,000 to 150,000 clones, more than 80% of them seen once, and the ten largest clones take about 2.5%. This CDR3 has 15 amino acids. The trim removed 3 bases at V and 2 bases at J, leaving 7 bases unmatched. CDR1 is SQVTM and CDR2 is ANQGSEA in the germline V gene. Specimen: blood. The source is a man between 18 and 29 years old in good health. This chain links TRBV29-1 with TRBJ2-7, with 10 bases identical to TRBD1. The CDR3 coding sequence is TGCAGCGTTGAGGCTCCGGGACAGGGGACCTACGAGCAGTACTTC. Amino acids: CSVEAPGQGTYEQYF.